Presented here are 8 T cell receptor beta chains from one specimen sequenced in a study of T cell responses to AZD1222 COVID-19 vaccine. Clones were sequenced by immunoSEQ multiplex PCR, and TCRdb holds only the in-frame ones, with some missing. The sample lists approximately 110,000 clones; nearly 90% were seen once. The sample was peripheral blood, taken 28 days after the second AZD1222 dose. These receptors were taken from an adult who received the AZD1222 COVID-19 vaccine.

The CDR3: CASSHLGLSGNTIYF. CDR3 nucleotide sequence: TGCGCCAGCAGCCACTTGGGACTCTCTGGAAACACCATATATTTT. This chain links TRBV4-1 with TRBJ1-3, with D perhaps matching TRBD1 (5 bases). Germline lookup yields CDR1 MGHRA and CDR2 YSYEKL. The CDR3 length is 15 residues. Deletions cut 3 bases from V and 0 bases from J, with 9 bases between.

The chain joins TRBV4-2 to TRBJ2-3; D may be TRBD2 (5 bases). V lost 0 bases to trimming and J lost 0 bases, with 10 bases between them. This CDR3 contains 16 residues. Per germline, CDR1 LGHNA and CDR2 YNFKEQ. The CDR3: CASSQEGGPSTDTQYF. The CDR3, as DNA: TGTGCCAGCAGCCAAGAGGGCGGGCCGAGCACAGATACGCAGTATTTT.

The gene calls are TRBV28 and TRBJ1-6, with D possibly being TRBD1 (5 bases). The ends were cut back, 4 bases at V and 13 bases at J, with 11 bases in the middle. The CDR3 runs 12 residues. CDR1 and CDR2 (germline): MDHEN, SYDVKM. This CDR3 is CASSWKQGPLHF. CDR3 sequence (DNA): TGTGCCAGCAGTTGGAAGCAGGGTCCCCTCCACTTT.

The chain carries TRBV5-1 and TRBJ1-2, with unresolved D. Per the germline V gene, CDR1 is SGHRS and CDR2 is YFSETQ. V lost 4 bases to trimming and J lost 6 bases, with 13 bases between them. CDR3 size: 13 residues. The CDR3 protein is CASSPYNPNGYTF. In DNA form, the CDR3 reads TGCGCCAGCAGCCCTTACAATCCTAATGGCTACACCTTC.

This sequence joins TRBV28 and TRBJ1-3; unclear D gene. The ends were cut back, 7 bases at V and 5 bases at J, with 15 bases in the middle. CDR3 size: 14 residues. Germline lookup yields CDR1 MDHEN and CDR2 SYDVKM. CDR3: CASIPQDGRNTIYF. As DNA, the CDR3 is TGTGCCAGCATTCCCCAGGACGGAAGAAACACCATATATTTT. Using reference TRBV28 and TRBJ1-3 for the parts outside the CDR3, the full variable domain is DVKVTQSSRYLVKRTGEKVFLECVQDMDHENMFWYRQDPGLGLRLIYFSYDVKMKEKGDIPEGYSVSREKKERFSLILESASTNQTSMYLCASIPQDGRNTIYFGEGSWLTVV.

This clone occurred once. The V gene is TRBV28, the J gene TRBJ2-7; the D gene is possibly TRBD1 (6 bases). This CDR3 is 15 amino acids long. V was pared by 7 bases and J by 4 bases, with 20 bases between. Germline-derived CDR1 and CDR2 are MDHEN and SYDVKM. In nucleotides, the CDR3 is TGTGCCAGCAAAATGCCCGGGACACTTAGTTACGAGCAGTACTTC. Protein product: CASKMPGTLSYEQYF. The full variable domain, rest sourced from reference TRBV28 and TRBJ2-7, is DVKVTQSSRYLVKRTGEKVFLECVQDMDHENMFWYRQDPGLGLRLIYFSYDVKMKEKGDIPEGYSVSREKKERFSLILESASTNQTSMYLCASKMPGTLSYEQYFGPGTRLTVT.

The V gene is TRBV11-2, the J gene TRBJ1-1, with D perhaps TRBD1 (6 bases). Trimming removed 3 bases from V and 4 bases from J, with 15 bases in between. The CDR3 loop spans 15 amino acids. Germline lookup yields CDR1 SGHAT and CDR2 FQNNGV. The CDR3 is CASSFLPGTTTEAFF. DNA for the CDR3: TGTGCCAGCAGCTTCCTTCCCGGGACAACCACTGAAGCTTTCTTT.

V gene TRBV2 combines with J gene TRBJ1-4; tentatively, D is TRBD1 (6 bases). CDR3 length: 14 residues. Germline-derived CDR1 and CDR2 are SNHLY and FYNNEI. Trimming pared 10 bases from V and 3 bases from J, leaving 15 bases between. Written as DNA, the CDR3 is TGTGCCACAAGACAGGTGGTAGCTAATGAAAAACTGTTTTTT. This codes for CATRQVVANEKLFF.